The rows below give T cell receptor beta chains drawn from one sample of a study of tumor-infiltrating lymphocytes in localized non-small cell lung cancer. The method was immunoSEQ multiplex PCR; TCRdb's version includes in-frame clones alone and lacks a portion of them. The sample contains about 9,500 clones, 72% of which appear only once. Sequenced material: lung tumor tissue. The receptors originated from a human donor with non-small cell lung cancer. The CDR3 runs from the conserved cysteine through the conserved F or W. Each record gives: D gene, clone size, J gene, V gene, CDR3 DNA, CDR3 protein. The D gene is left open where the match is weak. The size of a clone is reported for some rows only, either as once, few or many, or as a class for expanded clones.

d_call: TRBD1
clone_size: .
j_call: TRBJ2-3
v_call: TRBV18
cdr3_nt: TGTGCCAGCTCACCGATCGGGGCCGGGACAGGGTCTTCAGATACGCAGTATTTT
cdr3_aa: CASSPIGAGTGSSDTQYF

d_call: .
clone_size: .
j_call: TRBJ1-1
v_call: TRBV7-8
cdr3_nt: TGTGCCAGCCGATCTCAACGGGGTTCAGGCACTGAAGCTTTCTTT
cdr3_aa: CASRSQRGSGTEAFF

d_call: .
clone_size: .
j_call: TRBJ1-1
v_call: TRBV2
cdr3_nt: TGTGCCAGCATTGGGGACTTCTCGAACACTGAAGCTTTCTTT
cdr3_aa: CASIGDFSNTEAFF

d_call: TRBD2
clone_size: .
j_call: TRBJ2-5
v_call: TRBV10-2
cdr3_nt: TGCGCCAGCAGTGAGTCCTATCTAGCGGGGGGGGCGGAGACCCAGTACTTC
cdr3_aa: CASSESYLAGGAETQYF

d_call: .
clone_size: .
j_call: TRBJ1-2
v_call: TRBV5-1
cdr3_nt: TGCGCCAGCAGCTTGGCCGTGCAGGGAGCTAACTATGGCTACACCTTC
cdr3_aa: CASSLAVQGANYGYTF

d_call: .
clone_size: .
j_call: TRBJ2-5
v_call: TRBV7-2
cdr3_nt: TGTGCCAGCAGCCGCTGGGGCGGGATTATAGAGACCCAGTACTTC
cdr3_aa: CASSRWGGIIETQYF

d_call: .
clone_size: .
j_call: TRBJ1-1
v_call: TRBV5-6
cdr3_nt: TGTGCCAGCAGCTTCGACCTAGGCGCTGAAGCTTTCTTT
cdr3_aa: CASSFDLGAEAFF

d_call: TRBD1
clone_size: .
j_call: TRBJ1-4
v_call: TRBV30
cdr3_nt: TGTGCCTGGAGTGTGATATACAGGGGTGAGGAAAAACTGTTTTTT
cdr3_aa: CAWSVIYRGEEKLFF

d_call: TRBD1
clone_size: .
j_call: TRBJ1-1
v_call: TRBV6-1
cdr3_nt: TGTGCCAGCAGTGATGTAGACAGGGGGAAAAGTGAAGCTTTCTTT
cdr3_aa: CASSDVDRGKSEAFF

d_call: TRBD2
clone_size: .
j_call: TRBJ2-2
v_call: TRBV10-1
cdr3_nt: TGCGCCAGCAGTGCGGGACTAGTCGGCGCCGGGGAGCTGTTTTTT
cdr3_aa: CASSAGLVGAGELFF

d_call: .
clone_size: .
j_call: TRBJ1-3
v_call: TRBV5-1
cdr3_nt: TGCGCCAGCAGCTTGGTAGGGGACACCATATATTTT
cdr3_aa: CASSLVGDTIYF

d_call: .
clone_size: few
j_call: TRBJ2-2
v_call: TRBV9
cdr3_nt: TGTGCCAGCAGCGTAACCGGGGAGCTGTTTTTT
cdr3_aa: CASSVTGELFF

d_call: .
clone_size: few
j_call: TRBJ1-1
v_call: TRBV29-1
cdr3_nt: TGCAGCGTTGATGGGGGCAGGAACACTGAAGCTTTCTTT
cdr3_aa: CSVDGGRNTEAFF

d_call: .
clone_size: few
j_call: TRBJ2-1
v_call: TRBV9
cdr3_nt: TGTGCCAGCAGCGCGGAATATGAGCAGTTCTTC
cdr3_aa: CASSAEYEQFF

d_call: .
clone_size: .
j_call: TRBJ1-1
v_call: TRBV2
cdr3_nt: TGTGCCAGCAGTGAGGCCGGGACCCCAAAGGACACTGAAGCTTTCTTT
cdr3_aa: CASSEAGTPKDTEAFF

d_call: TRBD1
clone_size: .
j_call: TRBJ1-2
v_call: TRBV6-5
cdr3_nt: TGTGCCAGCAGTTACGAACAGGGGGCTTATGGCTACACCTTC
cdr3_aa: CASSYEQGAYGYTF

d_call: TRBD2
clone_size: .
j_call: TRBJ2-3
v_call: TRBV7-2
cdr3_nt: TGTGCCAGCAGCCCCGGACTAGACATAGATACGCAGTATTTT
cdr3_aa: CASSPGLDIDTQYF

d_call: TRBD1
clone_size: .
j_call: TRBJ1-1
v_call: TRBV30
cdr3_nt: TGTGCCTGGAGTGTAGGACAGGGGGCTGAAGCTTTCTTT
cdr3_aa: CAWSVGQGAEAFF

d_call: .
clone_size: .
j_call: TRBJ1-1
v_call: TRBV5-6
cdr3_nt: TGTGCCAGCAGCTTATCCCGTAGGAACACTGAAGCTTTCTTT
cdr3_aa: CASSLSRRNTEAFF

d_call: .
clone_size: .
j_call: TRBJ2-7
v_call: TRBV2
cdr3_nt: TGTGCCAGCAGTGGGGACTTTCGTTACTCCTACGAGCAGTACTTC
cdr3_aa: CASSGDFRYSYEQYF

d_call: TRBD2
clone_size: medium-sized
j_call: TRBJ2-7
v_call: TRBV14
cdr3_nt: TGTGCCAGCAGGGATAGCGGGATTGGCGAGCAGTACTTC
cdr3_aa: CASRDSGIGEQYF

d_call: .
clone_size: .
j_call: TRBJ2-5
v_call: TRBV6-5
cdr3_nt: TGTGCCAGCAGTAGGGACGGCCTGGGCGCAGAGACCCAGTACTTC
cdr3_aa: CASSRDGLGAETQYF

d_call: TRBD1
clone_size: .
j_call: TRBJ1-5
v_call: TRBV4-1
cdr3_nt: TGCGCCAGCAGCCGGACAGGGCTGGGCAATCAGCCCCAGCATTTT
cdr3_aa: CASSRTGLGNQPQHF

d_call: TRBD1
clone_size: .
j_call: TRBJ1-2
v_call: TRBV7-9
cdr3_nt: TGTGCCAGCAGCTTGCAGGGGGAGTATGGCTACACCTTC
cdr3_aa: CASSLQGEYGYTF

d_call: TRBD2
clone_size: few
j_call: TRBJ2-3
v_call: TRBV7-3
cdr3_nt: TGTGCCAGCAGCCAAGACGGGGGAGGGCCCACAGATACGCAGTATTTT
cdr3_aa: CASSQDGGGPTDTQYF

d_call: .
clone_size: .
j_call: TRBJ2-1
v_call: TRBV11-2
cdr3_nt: TGTGCCAGCGCAGGGGAAAGCTCCTACAATGAGCAGTTCTTC
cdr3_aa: CASAGESSYNEQFF

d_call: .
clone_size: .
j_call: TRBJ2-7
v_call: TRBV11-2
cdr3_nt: TGTGCCAGCAGCTTAGATCATGGGGTTACCTACGAGCAGTACTTC
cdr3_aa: CASSLDHGVTYEQYF

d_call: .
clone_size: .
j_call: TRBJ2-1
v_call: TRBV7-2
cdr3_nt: TGTGCCAGCAGCCTCGCATGGGGAGCGCCTCTCAATGAGCAGTTCTTC
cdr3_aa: CASSLAWGAPLNEQFF

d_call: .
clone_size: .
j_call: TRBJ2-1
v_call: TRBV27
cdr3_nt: TGTGCCAGCAGCCCAGGATACAATGAGCAGTTCTTC
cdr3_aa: CASSPGYNEQFF

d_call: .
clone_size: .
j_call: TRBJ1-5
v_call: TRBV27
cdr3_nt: TGTGCCAGCAGCCCGGCGAGGATAAGGGCCCAGCATTTT
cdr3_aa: CASSPARIRAQHF

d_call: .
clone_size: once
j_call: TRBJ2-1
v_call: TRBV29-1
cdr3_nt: TGCAGCGTACCTAAGGTCGGAGGGACCTACAATGAGCAGTTCTTC
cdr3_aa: CSVPKVGGTYNEQFF

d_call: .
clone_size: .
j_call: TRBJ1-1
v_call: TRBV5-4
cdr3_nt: TGTGCCAGCAGCCAAGATCGGGGGGCTTTCTTT
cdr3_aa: CASSQDRGAFF

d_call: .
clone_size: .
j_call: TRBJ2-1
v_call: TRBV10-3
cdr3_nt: TGTGCCATCAGTGAGCCAGCGTTGACCGAATCCTACAATGAGCAGTTCTTC
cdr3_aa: CAISEPALTESYNEQFF

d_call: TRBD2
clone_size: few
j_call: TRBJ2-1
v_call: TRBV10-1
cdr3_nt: TGCGCCAGCAGTGCCAGCGGGAGGGACACCTACAATGAGCAGTTCTTC
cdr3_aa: CASSASGRDTYNEQFF

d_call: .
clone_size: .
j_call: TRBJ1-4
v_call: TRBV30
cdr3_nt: TGTGCCCGGAGTGTAGGTCTGGGGAATGAAAAACTGTTTTTT
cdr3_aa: CARSVGLGNEKLFF

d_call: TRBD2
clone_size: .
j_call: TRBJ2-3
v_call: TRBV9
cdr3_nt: TGTGCCAGCAGCGTAGGCGGGAGGGGAGCAGATACGCAGTATTTT
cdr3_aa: CASSVGGRGADTQYF

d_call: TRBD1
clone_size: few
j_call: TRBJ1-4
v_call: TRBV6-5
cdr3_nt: TGTGCCACTCGCCGACAGGGAGGGAGGGAAAAACTGTTTTTT
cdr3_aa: CATRRQGGREKLFF

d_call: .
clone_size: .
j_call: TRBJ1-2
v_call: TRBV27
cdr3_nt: TGTGCCAGCAGTTTATACGGGATAGCCCCGGGCTACACCTTC
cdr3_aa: CASSLYGIAPGYTF

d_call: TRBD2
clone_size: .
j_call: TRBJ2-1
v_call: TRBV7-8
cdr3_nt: TGTGCCAGCAGCCCTAGACTAGCGGGAGGGTACAATGAGCAGTTCTTC
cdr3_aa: CASSPRLAGGYNEQFF

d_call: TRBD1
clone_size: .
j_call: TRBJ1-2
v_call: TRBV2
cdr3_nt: TGTGCCAGCAGTCCGCCCTGGACAGGGAATGGCTACACCTTC
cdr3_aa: CASSPPWTGNGYTF

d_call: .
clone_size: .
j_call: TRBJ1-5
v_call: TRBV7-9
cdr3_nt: TGTGCCAGCAGCTTAGGGGGCGTCGGACAGCCCCAGCATTTT
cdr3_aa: CASSLGGVGQPQHF

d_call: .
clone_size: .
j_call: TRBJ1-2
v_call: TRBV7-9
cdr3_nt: TGTGCCAGCAGCTCCTCCGGGCGGTATGGCTACACCTTC
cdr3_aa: CASSSSGRYGYTF

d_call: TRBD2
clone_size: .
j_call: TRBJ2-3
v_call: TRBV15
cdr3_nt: TGTGCCACCAGCCCCGGGACTAGCCCAGATACGCAGTATTTT
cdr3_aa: CATSPGTSPDTQYF

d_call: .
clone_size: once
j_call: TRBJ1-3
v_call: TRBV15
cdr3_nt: TGTGCCACCAGCAGTGGTGGAAACACCATATATTTT
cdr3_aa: CATSSGGNTIYF

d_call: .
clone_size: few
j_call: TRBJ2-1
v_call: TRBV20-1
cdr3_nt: TGCAGTGCCCCGGACCTGAATGAGCAGTTCTTC
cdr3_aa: CSAPDLNEQFF

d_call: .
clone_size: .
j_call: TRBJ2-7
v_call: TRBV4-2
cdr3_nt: TGTGCCAGCAGCCAATCAATGGGGAATCCCTACGAGCAGTACTTC
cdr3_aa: CASSQSMGNPYEQYF

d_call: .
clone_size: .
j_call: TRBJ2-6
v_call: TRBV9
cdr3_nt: TGTGCCAGCAGCGTAGATTTCAGGGTTGGGGCCAACGTCCTGACTTTC
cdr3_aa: CASSVDFRVGANVLTF

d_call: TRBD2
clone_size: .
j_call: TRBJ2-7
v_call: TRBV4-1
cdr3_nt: TGCGCCAGCAGCCAAGTTCAAAGCGGGGGGGCGTACGAGCAGTACTTC
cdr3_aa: CASSQVQSGGAYEQYF

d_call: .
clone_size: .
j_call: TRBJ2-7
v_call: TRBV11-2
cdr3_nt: TGTGCCAGCAGCTTGGACCGATACGAGCAGTACTTC
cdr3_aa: CASSLDRYEQYF

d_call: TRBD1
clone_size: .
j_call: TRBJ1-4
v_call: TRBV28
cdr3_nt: TGTGCCAGCAGTTCCGTTCTCGGGACAGGGAAACTGTTTTTT
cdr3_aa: CASSSVLGTGKLFF

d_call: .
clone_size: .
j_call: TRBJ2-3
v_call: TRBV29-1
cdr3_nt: TGCAGCGTTGTATTGGCGGGGCAGCCTGATACGCAGTATTTT
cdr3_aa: CSVVLAGQPDTQYF

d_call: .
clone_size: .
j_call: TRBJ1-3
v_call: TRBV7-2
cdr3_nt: TGTGCCAGCAGCTTAGGGGTTTTCTCTGGAAACACCATATATTTT
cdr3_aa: CASSLGVFSGNTIYF